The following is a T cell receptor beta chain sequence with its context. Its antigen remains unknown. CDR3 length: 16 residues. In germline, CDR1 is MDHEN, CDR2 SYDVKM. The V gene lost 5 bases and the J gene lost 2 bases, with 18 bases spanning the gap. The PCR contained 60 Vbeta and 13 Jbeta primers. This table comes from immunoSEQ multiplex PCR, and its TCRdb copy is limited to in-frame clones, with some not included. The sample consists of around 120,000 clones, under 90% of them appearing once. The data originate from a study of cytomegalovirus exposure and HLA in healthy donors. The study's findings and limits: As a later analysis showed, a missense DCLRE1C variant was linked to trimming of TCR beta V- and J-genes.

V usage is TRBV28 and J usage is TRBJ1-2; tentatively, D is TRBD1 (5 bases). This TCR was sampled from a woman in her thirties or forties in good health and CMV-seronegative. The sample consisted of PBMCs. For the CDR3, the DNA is TGTGCCAGCAGTATCAATACTTGGGGCCGGAACTATGGCTACACCTTC. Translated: CASSINTWGRNYGYTF.